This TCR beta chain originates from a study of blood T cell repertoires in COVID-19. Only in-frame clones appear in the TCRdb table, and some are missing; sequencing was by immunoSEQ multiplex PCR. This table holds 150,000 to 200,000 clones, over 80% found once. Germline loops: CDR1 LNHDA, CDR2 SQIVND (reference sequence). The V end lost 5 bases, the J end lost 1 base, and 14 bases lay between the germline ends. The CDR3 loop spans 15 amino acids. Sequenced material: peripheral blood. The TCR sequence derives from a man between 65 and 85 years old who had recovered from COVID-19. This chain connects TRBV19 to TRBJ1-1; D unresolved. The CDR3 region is CASSDRSAGNTEAFF. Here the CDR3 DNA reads TGTGCCAGTAGTGATAGATCCGCAGGGAACACTGAAGCTTTCTTT. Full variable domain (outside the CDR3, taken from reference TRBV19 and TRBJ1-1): DGGITQSPKYLFRKEGQNVTLSCEQNLNHDAMYWYRQDPGQGLRLIYYSQIVNDFQKGDIAEGYSVSREKKESFPLTVTSAQKNPTAFYLCASSDRSAGNTEAFFGQGTRLTVV.